This T cell receptor beta chain was captured in a study of OX40 agonist ivuxolimab in advanced cancers. Overall study: Ivuxolimab, an agonist antibody against OX40 (CD134), was given to patients. Points from the study as a whole: Clonal expansion was seen in CD4+ and CD8+ blood T cells by week 6 at 0.1 to 3.0 mg/kg. In general, CD8+ T cells held more expanded clones than CD4+ did, on average.

The CDR3 runs 14 residues. Germline CDR1 is LNHDA and CDR2 is SQIVND (reference sequence). Trimming stripped 7 bases from V and 5 bases from J, with 14 bases between. This clone has just one count. Its antigen is undetermined. Clones were sequenced by immunoSEQ multiplex PCR, and TCRdb holds only the in-frame ones, with some missing. The sample comprises tens of thousands of clones, approximately 86% of which are singletons, and 16% rests with the top ten. The clonotype originates from an adult with an advanced solid tumor such as melanoma, head and neck, liver or kidney cancer. The chain combines TRBV19 with TRBJ2-2; D may be TRBD1 (5 bases). Specimen: CD4+ or CD8+ T cells sorted from blood, collected in a trial of the OX40 agonist ivuxolimab. The CDR3 coding sequence is TGTGCCAGTAATGTCCCAGGGAAGACCGGGGAGCTGTTTTTT. It encodes CASNVPGKTGELFF.